These 19 T cell receptor beta chains originate from one sample sequenced in a study of blood T cell repertoires in COVID-19. Produced via immunoSEQ multiplex PCR; TCRdb's table is partial and in-frame only. The top ten clones hold roughly half of a sample with about 60,000 clones, about 76% of them seen once. Material for sequencing was peripheral blood. The receptors stem from a woman aged 80 or older with acute or convalescent COVID-19.

The chain carries TRBV19 and TRBJ1-5, with D hard to call. In germline, CDR1 is LNHDA, CDR2 SQIVND (reference sequence). V was trimmed by 10 bases and J by 2 bases, leaving 15 bases between them. This CDR3 comprises 14 residues. CDR3 in amino acids: CAKPDPRGNQPQHF. Written as DNA, the CDR3 is TGTGCCAAGCCGGACCCGCGGGGCAATCAGCCCCAGCATTTT. Combining the CDR3 with reference TRBV19 and TRBJ1-5 gives the whole variable domain DGGITQSPKYLFRKEGQNVTLSCEQNLNHDAMYWYRQDPGQGLRLIYYSQIVNDFQKGDIAEGYSVSREKKESFPLTVTSAQKNPTAFYLCAKPDPRGNQPQHFGDGTRLSIL.

The chain combines TRBV4-1 with TRBJ2-1, with 10 bases that match TRBD2. The CDR3 has 15 amino acids. Trimming cost V 4 bases and J 4 bases; bases outside gene matches: 4. Germline loops: CDR1 MGHRA, CDR2 YSYEKL. CDR3 nucleotides: TGCGCCAGCAGCCGAGGGACTAGCGTATACAATGAGCAGTTCTTC. Amino acids: CASSRGTSVYNEQFF.

CDR3 sequence reads: CASSQATGPANEKLFF. The CDR3 bases are TGCGCCAGCAGCCAAGCAACAGGGCCCGCTAATGAAAAACTGTTTTTT. The rearrangement joins TRBV4-1 to TRBJ1-4; tentative D call: TRBD1 (6 bases). The germline CDR1 and CDR2 sequences are MGHRA and YSYEKL. This CDR3 region has 16 residues. Trimming left V 1 base short and J 3 bases short, with 12 bases between.

The V and J genes are TRBV28 and TRBJ2-5, with a weak D call TRBD2 (6 bases). Germline CDR1 MDHEN, CDR2 SYDVKM. Trimming took off 3 bases at V and 4 bases at J, with 9 bases between the two ends. This CDR3 region has 13 residues. CDR3 nucleotide sequence: TGTGCCAGCAGTTTGGAGGGGAGAGAGACCCAGTACTTC. It yields the protein CASSLEGRETQYF.

The V call is TRBV18, the J call TRBJ1-1; 8 nucleotides align to TRBD1. Per the germline V gene, CDR1 is KGHSH and CDR2 is LQKENI. CDR3 size: 17 residues. Trimming at V came to 2 bases and at J to 1 base, leaving 9 bases not matched to a gene. CDR3 coding DNA: TGTGCCAGCTCACCAAGGACAGGGCTCCCTTCGAACACTGAAGCTTTCTTT. Protein: CASSPRTGLPSNTEAFF.

The rearrangement uses TRBV12-5 and TRBJ2-7, with 8 bases aligning to TRBD1. The CDR3 totals 15 residues. CDR1 and CDR2 from the germline V gene are LGHNT and FRNRAP. V shed 3 bases, J shed 1 base, and the junction held 5 bases outside the gene matches. DNA for the CDR3: TGTGCTAGTGGTTTAGGACAGGGTAGATCCTACGAGCAGTACTTC. Encoded protein: CASGLGQGRSYEQYF.

The chain joins TRBV18 to TRBJ2-7, with a possible D match to TRBD1 (6 bases). Trimming removed 3 bases from V and 2 bases from J, with 14 bases in between. The CDR3 is 15 residues long. The germline gives CDR1 KGHSH, CDR2 LQKENI. The CDR3 nucleotides read TGTGCCAGCTCACCGCGGACAGCCACAGCCTACGAGCAGTACTTC. Protein product: CASSPRTATAYEQYF.

Written as DNA, the CDR3 is TGCGCCAGCAGCGCACTAGCGGGGCGCCCCGGGGAGCTGTTTTTT. This translates into CASSALAGRPGELFF. This rearrangement joins TRBV5-1 to TRBJ2-2; 10 bases fit TRBD2. Trimming removed 4 bases from V and 6 bases from J; junction bases left unmatched: 6. This CDR3 comprises 15 residues. Per the germline V gene, CDR1 is SGHRS and CDR2 is YFSETQ.

This clone has a handful of counts. The rearrangement links TRBV7-9 to TRBJ1-6, with D uncertain. There are 14 residues in the CDR3. CDR1 is SEHNR, CDR2 FQNEAQ, per germline (reference sequence). V lost 3 bases and J lost 6, with 9 bases in between. CDR3: CASSFERFNSPLHF. The CDR3 DNA reads TGTGCCAGCAGCTTTGAACGGTTTAATTCACCCCTCCACTTT.

This clone appeared once. This chain joins TRBV1 and TRBJ1-1. TRBV1 represents a pseudogene. CDR3 length: 20 amino acids. For the CDR3, the DNA is TGCACCAGCAGCCAAGAAGGTAGGCGGAGGGTTGATAAGGAATCGACTGAAGCTTTCTTT. The encoded protein is CTSSQEGRRRVDKESTEAFF.

This clone was found once. The gene calls are TRBV19 and TRBJ2-1, with 11 bases fitting TRBD2. CDR3 length: 16 residues. Germline-derived CDR1 and CDR2 are LNHDA and SQIVND (reference sequence). Trimming removed 5 bases from V and 2 bases from J; junction bases left unmatched: 5. The CDR3 here is CASSSPSGRTYNEQFF. The CDR3, as DNA: TGTGCCAGTAGTTCCCCTAGCGGGAGGACCTACAATGAGCAGTTCTTC.

Only a few counts were recorded for this clone. The gene calls are TRBV5-6 and TRBJ1-6; 7 nucleotides match TRBD1. After removal of 0 bases from V and 4 bases from J, the junction contained 4 bases not matched to a gene. The CDR3 has 16 amino acids. Germline V gene lookup returns CDR1 SGHDT and CDR2 YYEEEE. CDR3 in DNA: TGTGCCAGCAGCTTGGTGGGGACAGCGTATAATTCACCCCTCCACTTT. This sequence encodes CASSLVGTAYNSPLHF.

The J gene is TRBJ2-1, the V gene TRBV19, with TRBD2 matching over 14 bases. The CDR3 spans 17 residues. Germline trimming cut 9 bases from V and 7 bases from J; bases unmatched to any gene: 14. From germline, CDR1 is LNHDA and CDR2 SQIVND (reference sequence). The CDR3 coding sequence is TGTGCCAGCGCCCGGGGACTAGCGGGGGTCGTGAGTAATGAGCAGTTCTTC. Residues: CASARGLAGVVSNEQFF.

The V call is TRBV5-1, the J call TRBJ2-1; the match to TRBD2 covers 8 bases. The germline V gene encodes CDR1 SGHRS and CDR2 YFSETQ. Germline trimming cut 0 bases from V and 6 bases from J; bases unmatched to any gene: 5. CDR3 length: 15 amino acids. The CDR3 here is CASSLGAGVANEQFF. The CDR3 DNA reads TGCGCCAGCAGCTTGGGAGCGGGAGTTGCCAATGAGCAGTTCTTC.

V gene TRBV30 combines with J gene TRBJ1-2, with D possibly TRBD1 on 6 matching bases. The germline CDR1 and CDR2 sequences are GTSNPN and SVGIG (reference sequence). V was trimmed by 3 bases and J by 4 bases, leaving 12 bases between them. This CDR3 is 13 amino acids long. CDR3 sequence reads: CAWRIDRIYGYTF. The CDR3 DNA reads as TGTGCCTGGAGGATTGACAGGATCTATGGCTACACCTTC.

The rearrangement uses TRBV5-1 and TRBJ2-3; D unclear. With 5 bases removed from V and 2 bases from J, the gap between germline ends came to 3 bases. The CDR3 runs to 11 residues. Germline V gene sequence: CDR1 SGHRS, CDR2 YFSETQ. CDR3 sequence: CASRYTDTQYF. CDR3 in DNA: TGCGCCAGCAGGTACACAGATACGCAGTATTTT.

The genes are TRBV6-5 and TRBJ1-1; 11 bases map to TRBD1. CDR3 size: 14 residues. With 6 bases clipped from V and 6 bases from J, the junction kept 6 bases outside the gene matches. CDR1 and CDR2 (germline): MNHEY, SVGAGI. As DNA, the CDR3 is TGTGCCAGCAGAGGGACAGGGGGAGAACCTGAAGCTTTCTTT. Protein product: CASRGTGGEPEAFF.

The chain is built from TRBV30 and TRBJ2-4; D is possibly TRBD1 (5 bases). The CDR3 loop spans 11 amino acids. V gave up 6 bases and J gave up 6 bases, with 9 bases separating them. From germline, CDR1 is GTSNPN and CDR2 SVGIG (reference sequence). The CDR3 sequence is CACIQGNIQYF. In DNA, the CDR3 is TGTGCCTGCATTCAGGGAAACATTCAGTACTTC.

This sequence joins TRBV27 and TRBJ1-2; 10 bases match TRBD1. Germline-derived CDR1 and CDR2 are MNHEY and SMNVEV (reference sequence). V gave up 6 bases and J gave up 8 bases; unmatched junction bases: 9. The CDR3 has 14 amino acids. CDR3 protein: CASSQRQGAWGYTF. CDR3 coding DNA: TGTGCCAGCAGCCAACGACAGGGGGCGTGGGGCTACACCTTC.